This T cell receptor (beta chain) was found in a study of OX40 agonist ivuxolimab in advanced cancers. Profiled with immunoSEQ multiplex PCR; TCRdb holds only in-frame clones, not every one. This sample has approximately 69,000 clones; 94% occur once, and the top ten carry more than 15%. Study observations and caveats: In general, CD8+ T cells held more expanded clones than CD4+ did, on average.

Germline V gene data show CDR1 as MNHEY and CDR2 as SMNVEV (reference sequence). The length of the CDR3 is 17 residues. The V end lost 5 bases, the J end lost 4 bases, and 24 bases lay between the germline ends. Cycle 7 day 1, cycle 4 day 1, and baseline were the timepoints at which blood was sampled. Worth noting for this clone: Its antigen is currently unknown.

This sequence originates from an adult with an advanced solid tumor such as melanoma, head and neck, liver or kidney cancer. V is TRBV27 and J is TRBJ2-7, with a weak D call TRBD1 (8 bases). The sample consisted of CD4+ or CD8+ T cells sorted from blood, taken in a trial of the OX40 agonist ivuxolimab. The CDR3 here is CASSPTGGGLNRYEQYF. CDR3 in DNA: TGTGCCAGCAGTCCAACAGGGGGGGGACTAAACAGGTACGAGCAGTACTTC.